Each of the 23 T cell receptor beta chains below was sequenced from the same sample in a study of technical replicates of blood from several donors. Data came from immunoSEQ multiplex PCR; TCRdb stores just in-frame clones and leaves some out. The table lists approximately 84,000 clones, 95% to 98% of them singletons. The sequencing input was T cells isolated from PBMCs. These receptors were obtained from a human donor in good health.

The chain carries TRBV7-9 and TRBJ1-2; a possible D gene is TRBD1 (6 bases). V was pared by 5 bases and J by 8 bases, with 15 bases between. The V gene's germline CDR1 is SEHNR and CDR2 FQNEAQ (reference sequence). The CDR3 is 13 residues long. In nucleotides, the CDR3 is TGTGCCAGCAGCCTCTCAGGGGTGGGGGGCTACACCTTC. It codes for CASSLSGVGGYTF.

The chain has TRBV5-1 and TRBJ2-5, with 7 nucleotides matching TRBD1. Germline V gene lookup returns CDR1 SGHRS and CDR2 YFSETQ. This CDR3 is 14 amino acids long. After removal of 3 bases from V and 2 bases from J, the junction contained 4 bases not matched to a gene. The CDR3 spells CASSYLTGQETQYF. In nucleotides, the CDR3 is TGCGCCAGCAGCTACTTGACAGGGCAAGAGACCCAGTACTTC.

In DNA form, the CDR3 reads TGTGCCATCAGTGGAGTTCAGGGGGCCCGCGATGGCTACACCTTC. It yields the protein CAISGVQGARDGYTF. The J gene is TRBJ1-2, the V gene TRBV10-3; 8 bases line up with TRBD1. Germline V CDR1 and CDR2: ENHRY, SYGVKD. The V and J ends lost 4 bases and 6 bases, in that order; junction bases with no gene match: 10. The CDR3 spans 15 residues.

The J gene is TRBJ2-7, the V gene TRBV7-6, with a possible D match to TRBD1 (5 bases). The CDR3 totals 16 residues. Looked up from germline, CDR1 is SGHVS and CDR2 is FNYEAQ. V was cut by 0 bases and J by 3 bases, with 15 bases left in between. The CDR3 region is CASSLATLGQGYEQYF. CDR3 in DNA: TGTGCCAGCAGCTTAGCGACGTTGGGGCAGGGCTACGAGCAGTACTTC.

This CDR3 reads CASSVAGGAAGELFF. DNA for the CDR3: TGTGCCAGCAGCGTAGCAGGGGGTGCGGCCGGGGAGCTGTTTTTT. The V call is TRBV9, the J call TRBJ2-2; TRBD1 matches 7 bases. Germline CDR1 SGDLS, CDR2 YYNGEE. This CDR3 spans 15 amino acids. V shed 0 bases and J 6 bases; nucleotides not matched to a gene: 5. Based on the CDR3 plus reference TRBV9 and TRBJ2-2, the full variable domain is DSGVTQTPKHLITATGQRVTLRCSPRSGDLSVYWYQQSLDQGLQFLIQYYNGEERAKGNILERFSAQQFPDLHSELNLSSLELGDSALYFCASSVAGGAAGELFFGEGSRLTVL.

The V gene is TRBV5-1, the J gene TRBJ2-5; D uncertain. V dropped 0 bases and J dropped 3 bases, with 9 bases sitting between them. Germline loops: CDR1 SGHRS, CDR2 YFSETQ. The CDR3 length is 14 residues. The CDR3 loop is CASSLAFIEETQYF. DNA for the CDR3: TGCGCCAGCAGCTTGGCCTTTATAGAAGAGACCCAGTACTTC.

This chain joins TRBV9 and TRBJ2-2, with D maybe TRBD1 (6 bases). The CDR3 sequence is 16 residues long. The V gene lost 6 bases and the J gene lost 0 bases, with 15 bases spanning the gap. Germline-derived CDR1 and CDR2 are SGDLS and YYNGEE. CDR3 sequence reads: CASTQGIGANTGELFF. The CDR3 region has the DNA TGTGCCAGCACCCAGGGGATTGGGGCGAACACCGGGGAGCTGTTTTTT.

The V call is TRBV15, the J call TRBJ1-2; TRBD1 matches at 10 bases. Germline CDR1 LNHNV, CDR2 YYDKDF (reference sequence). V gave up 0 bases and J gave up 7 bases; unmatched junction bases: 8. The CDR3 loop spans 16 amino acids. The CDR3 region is CATSRDPTWTGGGYTF. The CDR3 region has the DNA TGTGCCACCAGCAGAGACCCGACGTGGACAGGGGGTGGCTACACCTTC.

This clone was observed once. The CDR3 loop is CASSQRSEQYF. In nucleotides, the CDR3 is TGCGCCAGCAGTCAAAGGAGTGAGCAGTACTTC. The chain is built from TRBV23-1 and TRBJ2-7; D not certain. TRBV23-1 is given ORF status, its function remaining uncertain. Trimming took off 2 bases at V and 7 bases at J, with 6 bases between the two ends. The CDR3 is 11 amino acids.

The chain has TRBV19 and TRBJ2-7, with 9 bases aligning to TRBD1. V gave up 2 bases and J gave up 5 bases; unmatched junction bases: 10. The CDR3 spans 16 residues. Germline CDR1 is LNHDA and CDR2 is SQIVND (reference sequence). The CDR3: CASSISGTGFLNEQYF. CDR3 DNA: TGTGCCAGTAGTATATCCGGGACAGGGTTTTTGAACGAGCAGTACTTC.

In nucleotides, the CDR3 is TGTGCCAGCAGCGTAGCTGAGGACCCGGGGGTTCAGCCCCAGCATTTT. This gives the protein CASSVAEDPGVQPQHF. The V call is TRBV9, the J call TRBJ1-5, with TRBD1 as a possible D gene (5 bases). The CDR3 spans 16 residues. Germline V CDR1 and CDR2: SGDLS, YYNGEE. V was shortened by 0 bases and J by 6 bases, with 16 bases between the two germline ends. The full variable domain, completed using reference TRBV9 and TRBJ1-5, is DSGVTQTPKHLITATGQRVTLRCSPRSGDLSVYWYQQSLDQGLQFLIQYYNGEERAKGNILERFSAQQFPDLHSELNLSSLELGDSALYFCASSVAEDPGVQPQHFGDGTRLSIL.

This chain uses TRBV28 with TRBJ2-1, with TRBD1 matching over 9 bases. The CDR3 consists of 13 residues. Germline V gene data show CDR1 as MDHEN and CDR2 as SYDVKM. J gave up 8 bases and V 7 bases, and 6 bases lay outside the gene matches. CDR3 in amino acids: CASMGTGIDEQFF. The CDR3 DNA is TGTGCCAGCATGGGGACAGGGATAGATGAGCAGTTCTTC.

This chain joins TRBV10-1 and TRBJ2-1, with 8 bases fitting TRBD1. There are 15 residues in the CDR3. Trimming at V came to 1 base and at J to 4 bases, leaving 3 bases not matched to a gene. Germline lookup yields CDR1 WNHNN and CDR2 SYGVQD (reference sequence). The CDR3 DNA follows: TGCGCCAGCAGTGAGTTCCAGGGGGCGTACAATGAGCAGTTCTTC. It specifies CASSEFQGAYNEQFF.

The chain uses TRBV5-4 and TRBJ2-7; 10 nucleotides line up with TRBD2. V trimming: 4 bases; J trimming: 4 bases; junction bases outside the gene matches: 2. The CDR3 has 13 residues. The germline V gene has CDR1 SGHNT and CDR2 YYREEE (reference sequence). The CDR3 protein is CASSNSGGYEQYF. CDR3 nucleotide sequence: TGTGCCAGCAGCAATAGCGGGGGGTACGAGCAGTACTTC.

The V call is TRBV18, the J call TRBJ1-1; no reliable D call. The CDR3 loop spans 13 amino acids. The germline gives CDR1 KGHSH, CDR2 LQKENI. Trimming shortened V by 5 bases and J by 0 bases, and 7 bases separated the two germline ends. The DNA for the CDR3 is TGTGCCAGCTCAAGTAGCATGAACACTGAAGCTTTCTTT. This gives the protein CASSSSMNTEAFF. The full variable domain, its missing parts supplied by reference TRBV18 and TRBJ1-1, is NAGVMQNPRHLVRRRGQEARLRCSPMKGHSHVYWYRQLPEEGLKFMVYLQKENIIDESGMPKERFSAEFPKEGPSILRIQQVVRGDSAAYFCASSSSMNTEAFFGQGTRLTVV.

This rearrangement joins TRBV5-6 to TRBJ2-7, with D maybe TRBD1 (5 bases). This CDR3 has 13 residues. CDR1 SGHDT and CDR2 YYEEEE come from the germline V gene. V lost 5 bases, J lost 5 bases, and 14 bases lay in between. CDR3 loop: CASRQVGLNEQYF. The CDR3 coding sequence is TGTGCCAGCAGGCAGGTGGGGCTCAACGAGCAGTACTTC.

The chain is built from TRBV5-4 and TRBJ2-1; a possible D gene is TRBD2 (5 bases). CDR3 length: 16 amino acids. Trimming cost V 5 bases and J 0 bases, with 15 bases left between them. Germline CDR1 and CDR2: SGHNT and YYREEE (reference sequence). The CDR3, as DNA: TGTGCCAGCAGGTCCGGCGGGCAGCTCTCCTACAATGAGCAGTTCTTC. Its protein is CASRSGGQLSYNEQFF.

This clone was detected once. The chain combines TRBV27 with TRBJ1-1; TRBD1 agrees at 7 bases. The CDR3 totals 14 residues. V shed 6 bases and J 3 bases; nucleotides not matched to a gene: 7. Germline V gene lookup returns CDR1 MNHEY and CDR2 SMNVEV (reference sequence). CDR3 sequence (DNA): TGTGCCAGCAGGGTTAGGGACAGTTACACTGAAGCTTTCTTT. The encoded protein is CASRVRDSYTEAFF.

In nucleotides, the CDR3 is TGTGCCAGCAGTTTCAGGACTAGTCCCTACGAGCAGTACTTC. It specifies CASSFRTSPYEQYF. The rearrangement uses TRBV27 and TRBJ2-7; 7 bases are a match to TRBD2. Per germline, CDR1 MNHEY and CDR2 SMNVEV (reference sequence). J was trimmed by 2 bases and V by 3 bases; bases with no gene match: 4. The CDR3 is 14 residues long.

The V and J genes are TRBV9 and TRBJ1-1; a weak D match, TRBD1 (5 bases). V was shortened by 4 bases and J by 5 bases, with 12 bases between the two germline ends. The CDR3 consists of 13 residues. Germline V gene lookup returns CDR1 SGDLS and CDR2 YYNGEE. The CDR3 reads CASSQSGGTEAFF. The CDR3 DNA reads TGTGCCAGCAGCCAGTCGGGGGGGACTGAAGCTTTCTTT.

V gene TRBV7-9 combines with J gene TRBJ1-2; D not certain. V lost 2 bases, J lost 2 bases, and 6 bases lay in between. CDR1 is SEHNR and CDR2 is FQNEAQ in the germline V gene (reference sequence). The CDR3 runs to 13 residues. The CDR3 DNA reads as TGTGCCAGCAGCTTAAGACTGAACTATGGCTACACCTTC. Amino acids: CASSLRLNYGYTF.

CDR3 region: CAAGLAGGEDYEQYF. The CDR3 nucleotides read TGCGCCGCCGGACTAGCGGGGGGTGAAGACTACGAGCAGTACTTC. The V and J genes are TRBV4-1 and TRBJ2-7, with 14 bases lining up with TRBD2. CDR3 length equals 15 residues. Germline assignment: CDR1 MGHRA and CDR2 YSYEKL. After removal of 11 bases from V and 3 bases from J, the junction contained 9 bases not matched to a gene.

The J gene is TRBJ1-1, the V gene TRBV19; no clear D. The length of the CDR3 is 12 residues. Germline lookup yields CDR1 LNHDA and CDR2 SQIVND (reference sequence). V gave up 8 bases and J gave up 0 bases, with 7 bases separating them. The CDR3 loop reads CASHNMNTEAFF. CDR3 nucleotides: TGTGCCAGTCATAACATGAACACTGAAGCTTTCTTT.